Presented here are 20 T cell receptor beta chains from one specimen sequenced in a study of T and B cells in COVID-19 patients. TRB rearrangements were amplified by multiplex PCR with BIOMED2 TRB-A/B primers. TCRdb analysed the multiplex PCR reads with MiXCR anew, one entry per CDR3 protein. The sample yields 18,000 or so distinct CDR3 sequences, 36% seen once. Blood genomic DNA input for TRB amplification was 250-500 ng. Sequenced material: blood. The receptors originated from a human donor with active COVID-19.

In this sample, this clonotype turned up a few times. The V call is TRBV18, the J call TRBJ2-7; D perhaps matches TRBD1 (6 bases). V was shortened by 4 bases and J by 0 bases, with 16 bases between the two germline ends. CDR1 and CDR2 (germline): KGHSH, LQKENI. The CDR3 extends over 16 amino acids. The CDR3 DNA reads TGTGCCAGCTCACTAACAGGGCTTAGTTTCTCCTACGAGCAGTACTTC. Protein sequence: CASSLTGLSFSYEQYF.

This clonotype was seen a few times. The chain joins TRBV6-4 to TRBJ2-1, with 12 bases aligning to TRBD2. V was pared by 4 bases and J by 8 bases, with 6 bases of the junction left unmatched. CDR1 and CDR2 (germline): MRHNA, SNTAGT. This CDR3 is built from 15 residues. The CDR3 DNA follows: TGTGCCAGCAGTGCTAGCGGGGGGGCCAGGGATGAGCAGTTCTTC. Its protein is CASSASGGARDEQFF.

This clonotype has more than one count but fewer than ten. This sequence joins TRBV12-3 or TRBV12-4 and TRBJ2-3, with D uncertain. Deletions cut 3 bases from V and 4 bases from J, with 8 bases between. The CDR3 is 13 residues long. CDR3 DNA sequence: TGTGCCAGCAGTTTGGGCATTCCAGATACGCAGTATTTT. Its protein is CASSLGIPDTQYF.

By share, this clonotype ranks as medium-sized. Here the CDR3 reads CASSYLSPGGYNEQFF. The CDR3 DNA reads TGTGCCAGCAGTTACCTCTCTCCAGGGGGCTACAATGAGCAGTTCTTC. The V gene is TRBV27, the J gene TRBJ2-1; 7 bases match TRBD1. V shed 4 bases and J 3 bases; nucleotides not matched to a gene: 9. The CDR3 is 16 residues long. Germline V gene data show CDR1 as MNHEY and CDR2 as SMNVEV (reference sequence).

The chain uses TRBV19 and TRBJ2-3, with 10 positions matching TRBD1. Germline trimming cut 8 bases from V and 6 bases from J; bases unmatched to any gene: 5. The V gene's germline CDR1 is LNHDA and CDR2 SQIVND (reference sequence). The length of the CDR3 is 13 residues. This CDR3 is CASGDRGADTQYF. CDR3 bases: TGTGCCAGTGGGGACAGGGGAGCGGATACGCAGTATTTT.

There are a few counts of this clonotype. The gene calls are TRBV6-5 and TRBJ2-1; tentatively, D is TRBD2 (6 bases). The CDR3 is 14 residues long. Germline CDR1 reads MNHEY; CDR2 reads SVGAGI. V gave up 6 bases and J gave up 6 bases, with 15 bases separating them. This CDR3 reads CASRGGESPNEQFF. The CDR3 DNA sequence: TGTGCCAGCAGAGGAGGGGAAAGTCCCAATGAGCAGTTCTTC.

In this sample, this clonotype turned up a few times. The V call is TRBV24-1, the J call TRBJ2-1, with TRBD1 identical over 8 bases. Trimming removed 3 bases from V and 0 bases from J; junction bases left unmatched: 6. Germline CDR1 KGHDR, CDR2 SFDVKD. The CDR3 extends over 17 amino acids. The CDR3 reads CATSDGTGKASYNEQFF. In DNA form, the CDR3 reads TGTGCCACCAGTGATGGGACAGGTAAGGCCTCCTACAATGAGCAGTTCTTC.

With respect to this clonotype: Relative to the germline gene, one junction end is altered; a read error may explain this. This chain joins TRBV27 and TRBJ1-2; possible D gene TRBD1, 6 bases. CDR1 MNHEY and CDR2 SMNVEV come from the germline V gene (reference sequence). The CDR3 totals 15 residues. CDR3 protein: CVSSSKGGSNYGYTF. The CDR3 DNA is TGTGTCAGCAGTTCTAAAGGGGGGTCTAACTATGGCTACACCTTC.

This clonotype was recorded only once. A much larger clone differs from this one at a single base, so this may be a read error. The V call is TRBV19, the J call TRBJ2-1, with D maybe TRBD1 (5 bases). This CDR3 comprises 14 residues. Germline lookup yields CDR1 LNHDA and CDR2 SQIVND (reference sequence). Trimming took off 9 bases at V and 8 bases at J, with 20 bases between the two ends. The CDR3 nucleotides read TGTGCCAGCAACGTGGGCTGGGGCGTCCATGAGCAGTTCTTC. The encoded protein is CASNVGWGVHEQFF.

This clonotype was observed a handful of times. This chain links TRBV5-5 with TRBJ1-2, with a weak D call TRBD1 (6 bases). The germline V gene encodes CDR1 SGHKS and CDR2 YYEKEE (reference sequence). Trimming took 3 bases from V and 4 from J, leaving 13 bases between them. The length of the CDR3 is 14 residues. This chain's CDR3 is CASSWTLDSYGYTF. In nucleotides, the CDR3 is TGTGCCAGCAGCTGGACGTTGGACAGCTATGGCTACACCTTC.

This clonotype was seen only a few times. The V call is TRBV27, the J call TRBJ2-1, with 8 bases lining up with TRBD2. This CDR3 region has 14 residues. V shed 8 bases and J 8 bases; nucleotides not matched to a gene: 11. The V gene's germline CDR1 is MNHEY and CDR2 SMNVEV (reference sequence). CDR3 sequence: CASGRGRGVDEQFF. The CDR3 region has the DNA TGTGCCAGCGGCCGTGGGCGGGGGGTGGATGAGCAGTTCTTC.

The gene calls are TRBV12-3 or TRBV12-4 and TRBJ2-3; TRBD2 agrees at 8 bases. J lost 4 bases, V lost 6 bases, and 6 bases had no gene match. The CDR3 runs to 14 residues. This chain's CDR3 is CASSPGGASDTQYF. The CDR3 DNA reads TGTGCCAGCAGCCCCGGGGGGGCCTCAGATACGCAGTATTTT.

V usage is TRBV7-9 and J usage is TRBJ1-1, with unresolved D. This CDR3 is 12 amino acids long. With 1 base removed from V and 5 bases from J, the gap between germline ends came to 5 bases. Germline CDR1 SEHNR, CDR2 FQNEAQ (reference sequence). CDR3 sequence (DNA): TGTGCCAGCAGCTTAGGGGAAACTGAAGCTTTCTTT. This translates into CASSLGETEAFF. Looking up the rest from reference TRBV7-9 and TRBJ1-1 gives the full variable domain: DTGVSQNPRHKITKRGQNVTFRCDPISEHNRLYWYRQTLGQGPEFLTYFQNEAQLEKSRLLSDRFSAERPKGSFSTLEIQRTEQGDSAMYLCASSLGETEAFFGQGTRLTVV.

In nucleotides, the CDR3 is TGCGCCAGCAGCGCAAGGGACTTGGGCTATGGCTACACCTTC. Its translation: CASSARDLGYGYTF. The rearrangement links TRBV5-1 to TRBJ1-2, with a tentative D call TRBD1 (5 bases). Germline assignment: CDR1 SGHRS and CDR2 YFSETQ. V lost 4 bases to trimming and J lost 4 bases, with 14 bases between them. The CDR3 totals 14 residues.

By share, this clonotype ranks as medium-sized. The chain carries TRBV29-1 and TRBJ2-5, with TRBD2 matching over 9 bases. Germline lookup yields CDR1 SQVTM and CDR2 ANQGSEA. The CDR3 length is 14 residues. J lost 6 bases, V lost 2 bases, and 7 bases had no gene match. Written as DNA, the CDR3 is TGCAGCGTTGAATTGGCTAGCGGGGTCAAGACCCAGTACTTC. It is translated as CSVELASGVKTQYF.

This clonotype was seen repeatedly, ten times or more. The V call is TRBV19, the J call TRBJ2-5; D gene ambiguous. The germline V gene encodes CDR1 LNHDA and CDR2 SQIVND (reference sequence). The CDR3 is 14 amino acids. V dropped 1 base and J dropped 4 bases, with 10 bases sitting between them. The CDR3 DNA is TGTGCCAGTAGTATAGGTAGAGGCGGAGAGACCCAGTACTTC. Its protein is CASSIGRGGETQYF.

The V and J genes are TRBV5-6 and TRBJ2-1; the match to TRBD1 covers 8 bases. The J segment lost 8 bases and the V segment lost 0 bases, leaving 10 bases of the junction unmatched. This CDR3 is built from 16 residues. Germline loops: CDR1 SGHDT, CDR2 YYEEEE. CDR3 sequence reads: CASSLEIQGAWDEQFF. The CDR3 bases are TGTGCCAGCAGCTTGGAAATTCAGGGGGCTTGGGATGAGCAGTTCTTC.

The rearrangement uses TRBV6-2 or TRBV6-3 and TRBJ2-4; the D gene is possibly TRBD1 (6 bases). Germline V lookup: CDR1 MNHEY, CDR2 SVGEGT. This CDR3 is 23 amino acids long. Trimming stripped 2 bases from V and 0 bases from J, with 32 bases between. The CDR3 here is CASSYTRPPLQGLGRIAKNIQYF. The CDR3 coding sequence is TGTGCCAGCAGTTACACTCGGCCCCCTCTACAGGGTCTGGGAAGGATAGCCAAAAACATTCAGTACTTC.

The rearrangement uses TRBV7-2 and TRBJ2-1; D may be TRBD2 (7 bases). Germline CDR1 and CDR2: SGHTA and FQGNSA. V lost 4 bases and J 9 bases, leaving 22 bases between the germline ends. This CDR3 has 16 residues. The CDR3 bases are TGTGCCAGCAGCTCCCAAGTAGGGGGGGGGGCCGGTGAGCAGTTCTTC. Protein: CASSSQVGGGAGEQFF. Filled out from reference TRBV7-2 and TRBJ2-1, the complete variable domain reads GAGVSQSPSNKVTEKGKDVELRCDPISGHTALYWYRQSLGQGLEFLIYFQGNSAPDKSGLPSDRFSAERTGGSVSTLTIQRTQQEDSAVYLCASSSQVGGGAGEQFFGPGTRLTVL.

This chain links TRBV6-1 with TRBJ2-1, with 8 positions matching TRBD2. J was trimmed by 6 bases and V by 7 bases; bases with no gene match: 8. Per germline, CDR1 MNHNS and CDR2 SASEGT. The CDR3 consists of 14 residues. CDR3 sequence (DNA): TGTGCCAGCAACACAGCGGGGGTGGGCAATGAGCAGTTCTTC. It yields the protein CASNTAGVGNEQFF.